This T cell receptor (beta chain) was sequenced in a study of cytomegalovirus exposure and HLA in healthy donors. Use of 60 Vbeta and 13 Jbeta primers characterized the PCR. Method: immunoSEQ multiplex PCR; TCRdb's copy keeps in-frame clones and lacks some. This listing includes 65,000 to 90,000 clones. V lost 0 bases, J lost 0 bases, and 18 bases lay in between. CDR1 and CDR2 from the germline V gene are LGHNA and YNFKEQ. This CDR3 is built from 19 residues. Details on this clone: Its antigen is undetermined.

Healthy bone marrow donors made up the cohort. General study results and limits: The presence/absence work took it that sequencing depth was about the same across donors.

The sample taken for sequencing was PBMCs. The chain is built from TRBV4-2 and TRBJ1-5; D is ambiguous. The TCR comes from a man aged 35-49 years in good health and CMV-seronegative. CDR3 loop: CASSQEVTDPTYSNQPQHF. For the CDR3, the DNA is TGTGCCAGCAGCCAAGAGGTCACAGACCCTACCTATAGCAATCAGCCCCAGCATTTT.